Sequencing of this T cell receptor beta chain was carried out in a study of blood T cell repertoires in COVID-19. On the study more broadly: T cells, B-cell-depleted T cells, or PBMCs supplied cDNA or gDNA.

Individuals aged about 18 to 90 years were recruited from 24 US areas. Clinical history reported by participants formed the basis on which cohorts were assigned. Germline loops: CDR1 LNHDA, CDR2 SQIVND (reference sequence). The CDR3 covers 14 residues. V was pared by 10 bases and J by 5 bases, with 20 bases between. Under the authors' procedure: Nucleated cell number was recorded as an estimate derived from reference gene primer amplification. Generated by immunoSEQ multiplex PCR, the TCRdb table keeps only in-frame clones and is missing some. The DNA was the basis for D and trimming; V, J and clone size are from that table. The sample lists just over 80,000 clones; roughly 90% were seen once.

Material: PBMCs or T cells enriched from blood (not recorded which). The chain uses TRBV19 and TRBJ1-2; tentative D call: TRBD1 (6 bases). The receptor was derived from a woman aged 45-60 years with acute COVID-19. Here the CDR3 DNA reads TGTGCCATCCACGACGGGGGGGCTGGGTATGGCTACACCTTC. It is translated as CAIHDGGAGYGYTF.